This entry lists 10 T cell receptor beta chains sequenced from one sample in a study of long-term antiretroviral therapy in people with HIV. At the survey level, the v3.0 immunoSEQ assay was run. The data were produced by immunoSEQ multiplex PCR, yet TCRdb's version contains in-frame clones alone and is incomplete. The sample lists under 45,000 clones; around 86% were seen once. The sample was unsorted PBMCs, taken 1 year after starting antiretroviral therapy. Every receptor here comes from a man younger than 30 with HIV.

The J gene is TRBJ1-1, the V gene TRBV19; D is perhaps TRBD1 (5 bases). Trimming stripped 3 bases from V and 6 bases from J, with 11 bases between. The CDR3 is 13 residues long. CDR1 LNHDA and CDR2 SQIVND come from the germline V gene (reference sequence). The CDR3 protein is CASSMRGIAEAFF. In nucleotides, the CDR3 is TGTGCCAGTAGTATGAGGGGTATAGCTGAAGCTTTCTTT.

This chain links TRBV9 with TRBJ2-7; D might be TRBD1 (6 bases). Germline V gene sequence: CDR1 SGDLS, CDR2 YYNGEE. The CDR3 runs to 15 residues. The V end lost 4 bases, the J end lost 0 bases, and 14 bases lay between the germline ends. The CDR3: CASSPSGHNSYEQYF. CDR3 nucleotides: TGTGCCAGCAGCCCTTCGGGACACAACTCCTACGAGCAGTACTTC.

The chain recombines TRBV7-9 with TRBJ2-5; TRBD1 is a possible D gene (5 bases). V gave up 4 bases and J gave up 1 base, with 16 bases separating them. The CDR3 is 16 residues long. CDR1 and CDR2 (germline): SEHNR, FQNEAQ (reference sequence). The chain's CDR3 is CASSSGFDRAQETQYF. The DNA of the CDR3 is TGTGCCAGCAGCTCCGGATTCGACAGAGCCCAAGAGACCCAGTACTTC.

The chain links TRBV27 to TRBJ2-7; TRBD2 might be the D (5 bases). The CDR3 sequence is 15 residues long. Germline values: CDR1 MNHEY, CDR2 SMNVEV (reference sequence). The V end was cut by 2 bases, the J end by 0 bases, with 11 bases between. CDR3 nucleotide sequence: TGTGCCAGCAGTTTAACAATGGGGAGCTCCTACGAGCAGTACTTC. This gives the protein CASSLTMGSSYEQYF.

The chain recombines TRBV28 with TRBJ2-1; D is possibly TRBD1 (7 bases). Germline CDR1 and CDR2: MDHEN and SYDVKM. Trimming stripped 5 bases from V and 3 bases from J, with 17 bases between. The CDR3 is made up of 16 amino acids. CDR3 DNA: TGTGCCAGCAGTCCGCGGACAGGAGGGCTCTACAATGAGCAGTTCTTC. This gives the protein CASSPRTGGLYNEQFF.

The genes are TRBV19 and TRBJ2-5; 11 bases align to TRBD2. The ends lost 6 bases at V and 3 bases at J; junction bases unmatched: 3. The CDR3 has 14 amino acids. Germline V gene sequence: CDR1 LNHDA, CDR2 SQIVND (reference sequence). The CDR3 DNA reads as TGTGCCAGTAGCACTAGCGGGGGTAAAGAGACCCAGTACTTC. The encoded protein is CASSTSGGKETQYF.

The V and J genes are TRBV10-3 and TRBJ2-5; 11 bases map to TRBD1. Losses at the gene ends were 4 bases for V and 5 bases for J; bases not matched to a gene: 9. The CDR3 spans 16 residues. In germline, CDR1 is ENHRY, CDR2 SYGVKD. For the CDR3, the DNA is TGTGCCATCAGTGCACACCGGGACAGGGGGACGGAGACCCAGTACTTC. This codes for CAISAHRDRGTETQYF.

This rearrangement joins TRBV18 to TRBJ2-2; D unclear. The germline gives CDR1 KGHSH, CDR2 LQKENI. With 6 bases removed from V and 2 bases from J, the gap between germline ends came to 7 bases. The CDR3 length is 13 residues. CDR3 sequence: CASSPLNTGELFF. The CDR3 bases are TGTGCCAGCTCCCCTCTAAACACCGGGGAGCTGTTTTTT.

The rearrangement uses TRBV6-5 and TRBJ2-1; D unresolved. The CDR3 totals 13 residues. Deletions cut 0 bases from V and 5 bases from J, with 5 bases between. CDR1 is MNHEY and CDR2 is SVGAGI in the germline V gene. The CDR3 sequence: CASSYSNHNEQFF. The CDR3 nucleotides read TGTGCCAGCAGTTACTCGAACCACAATGAGCAGTTCTTC.

The chain uses TRBV28 and TRBJ1-2; no definite D call. CDR3 length: 13 residues. In germline, CDR1 is MDHEN, CDR2 SYDVKM. V was pared by 2 bases and J by 9 bases, with 13 bases between. This chain's CDR3 is CASSLSHPGSYTF. CDR3 nucleotide sequence: TGTGCCAGCAGTTTAAGCCACCCGGGGAGCTACACCTTC.